The 27 T cell receptor beta chains below all came from one sample that was sequenced in a study of regulatory T cells in long-lasting Graves disease. The time point is: persistent/refractory GD, antithyroid drugs over 5 years with positive TRAb. Preparation of the TCR library used RNA extracted from PBMCs. The authors built TCR beta libraries using iRepertoire HTBI primers and Arm-PCR of CDR3 regions. TCRdb ran MiXCR on the multiplex PCR reads and lists one entry per CDR3 protein. Here the sample spans 650,000 to 700,000 distinct CDR3 sequences, about 32% being singletons. The starting material was peripheral blood mononuclear cells (PBMCs), obtained when the disease was refractory, from a patient treated with antithyroid drugs. All receptors come from a female donor with Graves disease.

This clonotype appeared a few times. The rearrangement joins TRBV25-1 to TRBJ1-2, with TRBD1 matching 8 bases. From germline, CDR1 is MGHDK and CDR2 SYGVNS. The V segment lost 2 bases and the J segment 6 bases; nucleotides outside the gene matches: 5. CDR3 length equals 14 residues. The CDR3 loop reads CASSERSGGNGYTF. In DNA form, the CDR3 reads TGTGCCAGCAGTGAACGGTCAGGGGGCAATGGCTACACCTTC.

V usage is TRBV3-1 and J usage is TRBJ2-7, with 8 bases that match TRBD2. The CDR3 loop spans 14 amino acids. Germline V gives CDR1 LGHDT, CDR2 YNNKEL (reference sequence). Trimming took 2 bases from V and 3 from J; bases not matched to a gene: 3. CDR3 sequence: CASSQMSGSYEQYF. The CDR3 coding sequence is TGTGCCAGCAGCCAAATGAGCGGGAGCTACGAGCAGTACTTC.

This clonotype was seen once. A much larger clone differs by one base, so this may be a read error. V and J are TRBV3-1 and TRBJ1-1, with 7 nucleotides matching TRBD1. Germline CDR1 and CDR2: LGHDT and YNNKEL (reference sequence). This CDR3 region has 14 residues. The V and J ends lost 4 bases and 3 bases, in that order; junction bases with no gene match: 5. This CDR3 reads CASSPTGKDTEAFF. In nucleotides, the CDR3 is TGTGCCAGCAGCCCGACAGGGAAGGACACTGAAGCTTTCTTT.

This chain links TRBV9 with TRBJ2-7; the D gene could be TRBD1 or TRBD2 (6 bases each). Trimming removed 0 bases from V and 7 bases from J, with 20 bases in between. This CDR3 has 16 amino acids. Germline lookup yields CDR1 SGDLS and CDR2 YYNGEE. CDR3 region: CASSVDSGGTPWEQYF. Written as DNA, the CDR3 is TGTGCCAGCAGCGTAGATTCTGGGGGGACACCTTGGGAGCAGTACTTC.

This clonotype turned up a few times. V and J are TRBV11-2 and TRBJ1-1, with D unresolved. Trimming took 10 bases from V and 3 from J, leaving 18 bases between them. Germline lookup yields CDR1 SGHAT and CDR2 FQNNGV. This CDR3 region has 14 residues. In DNA form, the CDR3 reads TGTGCCACCATGCGCCGAGCGGCGGACACTGAAGCTTTCTTT. This encodes CATMRRAADTEAFF.

Turning to this clonotype: Possible read error: a much larger clone is one base away. J is TRBJ1-1 and V is TRBV12-3 or TRBV12-4; D uncertain. This CDR3 contains 12 residues. Trimming removed 3 bases from V and 4 bases from J, with 6 bases in between. The CDR3 sequence: CASSFPVTEAFF. DNA for the CDR3: TGTGCCAGCAGTTTTCCGGTCACTGAAGCTTTCTTT.

V gene TRBV4-2 combines with J gene TRBJ2-4, with TRBD2 as a possible D gene (6 bases). V shed 3 bases and J shed 7 bases, with 19 bases lying between them. This CDR3 is built from 16 residues. CDR1 is LGHNA and CDR2 is YNFKEQ in the germline V gene. For the CDR3, the DNA is TGTGCCAGCAGCCAGAGCGGGTATAGGATGAGGAACATTCAGTACTTC. Translated, it gives CASSQSGYRMRNIQYF.

The table lists this clonotype with many counts. The chain employs TRBV12-3 or TRBV12-4 and TRBJ2-7; D remains unclear. V was trimmed by 5 bases and J by 2 bases, leaving 7 bases between them. This CDR3 comprises 12 residues. Written as DNA, the CDR3 is TGTGCCAGCAGTCAAACAGCCTACGAGCAGTACTTC. It yields the protein CASSQTAYEQYF.

The table lists this clonotype with a few counts. The chain combines TRBV29-1 with TRBJ1-1; a possible D gene is TRBD1 (5 bases). CDR3 length: 13 residues. The V end was cut by 6 bases, the J end by 2 bases, with 13 bases between. CDR1 is SQVTM, CDR2 ANQGSEA, per germline. CDR3 sequence: CSVTGGINTEAFF. CDR3 sequence (DNA): TGCAGCGTCACAGGTGGTATCAACACTGAAGCTTTCTTT.

With respect to this clonotype: Sequence at one end of the junction differs from germline and may be a read error. The rearrangement uses TRBV5-1 and TRBJ2-6; D is uncertain. The CDR3 extends over 14 amino acids. Germline V lookup: CDR1 SGHRS, CDR2 YFSETQ. This CDR3 reads CASGLVAGANVLTF. CDR3 sequence (DNA): TGCGCCAGCGGCTTGGTGGCTGGGGCCAACGTCCTGACTTTC.

This clonotype has only a few counts. V and J are TRBV29-1 and TRBJ1-2; TRBD1 agrees at 9 bases. Looked up from germline, CDR1 is SQVTM and CDR2 is ANQGSEA. CDR3 length: 13 amino acids. J lost 6 bases, V lost 6 bases, and 8 bases had no gene match. The DNA for the CDR3 is TGCAGCGTGGGACAGGGTGGTTTCGATGGCTACACCTTC. It encodes CSVGQGGFDGYTF.

This clonotype was seen only a few times. The chain couples TRBV6-2 or TRBV6-3 to TRBJ1-6; D ambiguous. Germline V gene data show CDR1 as MNHEY and CDR2 as SVGEGT. The CDR3 covers 15 residues. Deletions cut 5 bases from V and 6 bases from J, with 14 bases between. The CDR3 sequence is CASSEAGVANSPLHF. The CDR3 nucleotides read TGTGCCAGCAGTGAAGCGGGTGTGGCTAATTCACCCCTCCACTTT.

This clonotype was found a few times. The chain uses TRBV6-5 and TRBJ1-2; 8 bases match TRBD1. V lost 4 bases and J lost 7; bases outside the gene matches: 5. Germline V gene data show CDR1 as MNHEY and CDR2 as SVGAGI. CDR3 length: 13 amino acids. CDR3 residues: CASSFQDRAGYTF. The CDR3 nucleotides are TGTGCCAGCAGTTTCCAGGACAGGGCTGGCTACACCTTC.

This clonotype came up a few times. The rearrangement links TRBV3-1 to TRBJ1-1; D possibly corresponds to TRBD1 (5 bases). Trimming removed 8 bases from V and 4 bases from J, with 11 bases in between. Germline V gene lookup returns CDR1 LGHDT and CDR2 YNNKEL (reference sequence). The CDR3 sequence is 12 residues long. This CDR3 reads CASGRGGTEAFF. The CDR3 DNA is TGTGCCAGCGGCCGGGGCGGCACTGAAGCTTTCTTT.

This chain uses TRBV5-1 with TRBJ1-5, with a weak D call TRBD1 (5 bases). V was trimmed by 0 bases and J by 9 bases, leaving 16 bases between them. Germline CDR1 is SGHRS and CDR2 is YFSETQ. The CDR3 spans 15 residues. CDR3 amino acids: CASSLGGGAVSPQHF. The CDR3 DNA is TGCGCCAGCAGCTTGGGAGGAGGGGCGGTCTCGCCCCAGCATTTT.

About this clonotype itself: One junction end does not reproduce the germline sequence, and a read error may be involved. The V call is TRBV7-9, the J call TRBJ1-4; no clear D. This CDR3 spans 14 amino acids. Germline CDR1 is SEHNR and CDR2 is FQNEAQ (reference sequence). The CDR3 DNA sequence: TGTGCCAGCAGCCAAAGAATAGGAAATGAAAAACCGTTTTTT. Protein: CASSQRIGNEKPFF.

To note about this clonotype: Because the CDR3's place on the DNA is in doubt, the DNA is left out and the CDR3 is given as listed by TCRdb. V usage is TRBV28 and J usage is TRBJ2-7; TRBD2, the table's D call, was not compared with the DNA. The CDR3 length is 16 residues, termini included. Germline lookup yields CDR1 MDHEN and CDR2 SYDVKM. CDR3 in amino acids: CASSLTRVAGGNEQHF.

The CDR3 DNA reads TGCGCCAGCAGCCAAGCGGGCAGGGTGAACACCGGGGAGCTGTTTTTT. As protein: CASSQAGRVNTGELFF. The chain links TRBV4-1 to TRBJ2-2; maybe TRBD1 (5 bases). Germline CDR1 is MGHRA and CDR2 is YSYEKL. The V end was cut by 1 base, the J end by 1 base, with 10 bases between. This CDR3 is built from 16 residues.

The rearrangement links TRBV19 to TRBJ1-5; 7 bases are shared with TRBD1. This CDR3 has 15 residues. V lost 5 bases and J lost 1; bases outside the gene matches: 5. Germline lookup yields CDR1 LNHDA and CDR2 SQIVND (reference sequence). Here the CDR3 DNA reads TGTGCCAGTAGTCCTCAGACAGGGAGCAATCAGCCCCAGCATTTT. As protein: CASSPQTGSNQPQHF.

V usage is TRBV28 and J usage is TRBJ1-4, with 9 bases aligning to TRBD1. The germline V gene encodes CDR1 MDHEN and CDR2 SYDVKM. Unmatched junction bases numbered 4, after V lost 2 bases and J lost 0 bases. The CDR3 has 17 amino acids. The CDR3 nucleotides read TGTGCCAGCAGTTTACCGGGACAGGGTGCAACTAATGAAAAACTGTTTTTT. Its translation: CASSLPGQGATNEKLFF.

This clonotype has a handful of counts. Mismatch with germline at one junction end may stem from a read error. The rearrangement joins TRBV6-1 to TRBJ1-4; D is unresolved. This CDR3 is built from 14 residues. From germline, CDR1 is MNHNS and CDR2 SASEGT. CDR3 DNA: TGTGCCAGCGGCATAGCGGGCCTTAATGAAAAGCTGTTTTTT. It encodes CASGIAGLNEKLFF.

Concerning this clonotype itself: Germline and junction disagree at one end, which may indicate a read error. The chain combines TRBV15 with TRBJ1-5; 8 nucleotides align to TRBD1. The germline gives CDR1 LNHNV, CDR2 YYDKDF (reference sequence). The CDR3 sequence is 13 residues long. The CDR3: CATGRDRGEPQHF. CDR3 DNA: TGTGCCACCGGCAGAGACAGGGGTGAGCCCCAGCATTTT.

This clonotype was counted a few times. The CDR3 loop is CSARATGTNYGYTF. The CDR3 DNA is TGCAGTGCTAGAGCTACCGGGACAAACTATGGCTACACCTTC. The rearrangement links TRBV20-1 to TRBJ1-2, with D maybe TRBD1 (6 bases). The CDR3 consists of 14 residues. The V end was cut by 1 base, the J end by 2 bases, with 11 bases between. CDR1 and CDR2 (germline): DFQATT, SNEGSKA (reference sequence).

This clonotype showed up many times. This rearrangement joins TRBV12-3 or TRBV12-4 to TRBJ1-1; D unresolved. The V and J ends lost 6 bases and 1 base respectively, with 9 bases between them. This CDR3 has 13 residues. The CDR3 here is CASSFQTNTEAFF. The CDR3 DNA is TGTGCCAGCAGCTTTCAGACGAACACTGAAGCTTTCTTT.

CDR3 bases: TGCAGCGCAGGGACCTTCGGACCCGAAGCTTTCTTT. Protein product: CSAGTFGPEAFF. V and J are TRBV29-1 and TRBJ1-1, with D maybe TRBD1 (5 bases). The V end was cut by 7 bases, the J end by 8 bases, with 17 bases between. Looked up from germline, CDR1 is SQVTM and CDR2 is ANQGSEA. The CDR3 length is 12 residues.

The genes are TRBV18 and TRBJ1-2; D gene uncertain. Germline V CDR1 and CDR2: KGHSH, LQKENI. The CDR3 is 16 amino acids. Trimming pared 0 bases from V and 4 bases from J, leaving 15 bases between. The CDR3 loop reads CASSPPSAGGSYGYTF. The DNA of the CDR3 is TGTGCCAGCTCACCACCGTCGGCGGGCGGAAGCTATGGCTACACCTTC.

The chain employs TRBV12-5 and TRBJ2-3; possible D gene TRBD2, 5 bases. Germline V gives CDR1 LGHNT, CDR2 FRNRAP. Trimming removed 4 bases from V and 6 bases from J, with 11 bases in between. The CDR3 is 13 amino acids. CDR3 residues: CASGSNRGDTQYF. The CDR3, as DNA: TGTGCTAGTGGTTCTAACCGCGGGGATACGCAGTATTTT.